This is a list of T cell receptor beta chains from one sample in a study of blood T cells in healthy people across ages. TCRdb used MiXCR to reprocess the 5' RACE reads, holding one entry per CDR3 protein. Of about 640,000 distinct CDR3 sequences in the sample, about 53% are singletons; the top ten hold around 37%. The sequenced sample consisted of blood. These receptors were collected from a man aged 60-69 years in good health. Each CDR3 is given with its conserved first and last residue. Fields, in order: V gene, J gene, CDR3 protein.

v_call: TRBV3-1; j_call: TRBJ2-5; cdr3_aa: CASSPLVPQETQYF
v_call: TRBV4-2; j_call: TRBJ2-7; cdr3_aa: CASSPRGGGNEQYF
v_call: TRBV2; j_call: TRBJ2-1; cdr3_aa: CASSGELVRFF
v_call: TRBV6-5; j_call: TRBJ1-1; cdr3_aa: CASSPRRGEATEAFF
v_call: TRBV6-5; j_call: TRBJ2-3; cdr3_aa: CASSYDVASGSLGTDTQYF
v_call: TRBV13; j_call: TRBJ1-2; cdr3_aa: CANSTPDRNYGYTF
v_call: TRBV5-1; j_call: TRBJ2-5; cdr3_aa: CASSLSWVGALQETQYF
v_call: TRBV3-1; j_call: TRBJ2-3; cdr3_aa: CASSLDPAGDTQYF
v_call: TRBV15; j_call: TRBJ1-1; cdr3_aa: CATSSADTEAFF
v_call: TRBV20-1; j_call: -; cdr3_aa: CSARDGGQVQIYEQYF
v_call: TRBV6-5; j_call: TRBJ2-5; cdr3_aa: CASSRGVRYQETQYF
v_call: TRBV20-1; j_call: TRBJ2-3; cdr3_aa: CSASQGDTQYF
v_call: TRBV6-2/TRBV6-3; j_call: TRBJ2-2; cdr3_aa: CASSLATGELFF
v_call: TRBV5-5; j_call: TRBJ1-4; cdr3_aa: CASSLGFAGANEKLFF
v_call: TRBV20-1; j_call: TRBJ1-2; cdr3_aa: CSARVAQGLPNYGYTF
v_call: TRBV7-2; j_call: TRBJ1-4; cdr3_aa: CASRPPGQGLKRLFF
v_call: TRBV6-1; j_call: TRBJ2-7; cdr3_aa: CASREWAQWYPEQYF
v_call: TRBV6-2/TRBV6-3; j_call: TRBJ1-2; cdr3_aa: CASSHGPNRVGSYGYTF
v_call: TRBV20-1; j_call: -; cdr3_aa: CSATTGGQETQYF
v_call: TRBV21-1; j_call: TRBJ2-7; cdr3_aa: CASSKRSSGALTYEQYF
v_call: TRBV12-3/TRBV12-4; j_call: TRBJ1-4; cdr3_aa: CASSFLPGQGNEKLFF
v_call: TRBV20-1; j_call: TRBJ2-7; cdr3_aa: CATGGKTSYEQYF
v_call: TRBV2; j_call: TRBJ2-7; cdr3_aa: CASSESAAGGAYEQYF
v_call: TRBV9; j_call: TRBJ2-7; cdr3_aa: CASSVGESEQYF
v_call: TRBV4-1; j_call: TRBJ1-6; cdr3_aa: CASSQAGQGWSPLHF
v_call: TRBV20-1; j_call: TRBJ2-1; cdr3_aa: CSARDGTGVNEQFF
v_call: TRBV29-1; j_call: TRBJ1-2; cdr3_aa: CSVEDQGMGGYTF
v_call: TRBV27; j_call: -; cdr3_aa: CASSPPDRRNYEQYF
v_call: TRBV2; j_call: TRBJ2-1; cdr3_aa: CASSGQGSRAYEQFF
v_call: TRBV20-1; j_call: TRBJ1-6; cdr3_aa: CSAWTGENSPLHF
v_call: TRBV20-1; j_call: TRBJ1-6; cdr3_aa: CSARGQNNSPLHF
v_call: TRBV6-1; j_call: TRBJ2-1; cdr3_aa: CASSSPGQPGSYNEQFF
v_call: TRBV29-1; j_call: TRBJ2-7; cdr3_aa: CSVVDREDAQYF
v_call: TRBV3-1; j_call: TRBJ2-7; cdr3_aa: CASSQDRSTSGGNEQYF
v_call: TRBV12-3/TRBV12-4; j_call: TRBJ2-3; cdr3_aa: CASRPALLASTDTQYF
v_call: TRBV6-6; j_call: TRBJ1-4; cdr3_aa: CASSAAGTGREKLFF